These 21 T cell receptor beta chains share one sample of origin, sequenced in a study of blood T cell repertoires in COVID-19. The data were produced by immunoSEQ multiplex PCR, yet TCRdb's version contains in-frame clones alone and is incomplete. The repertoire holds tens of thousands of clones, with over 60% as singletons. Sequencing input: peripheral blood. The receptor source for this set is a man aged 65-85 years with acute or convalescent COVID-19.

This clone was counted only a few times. The CDR3 sequence: CASSDRDSGGYRYGYTF. CDR3 in DNA: TGTGCCAGCAGTGACAGGGACTCTGGAGGGTATAGGTATGGCTACACCTTC. The chain employs TRBV2 and TRBJ1-2; a possible D gene is TRBD1 (5 bases). Per germline, CDR1 SNHLY and CDR2 FYNNEI. The V end was cut by 3 bases, the J end by 5 bases, with 22 bases between. The CDR3 extends over 17 amino acids.

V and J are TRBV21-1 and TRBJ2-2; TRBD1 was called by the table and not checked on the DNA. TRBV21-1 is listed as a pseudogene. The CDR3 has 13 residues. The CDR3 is CASNCRASGELFF. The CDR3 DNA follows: TGTGCCAGCAATTGCAGGGCCTCCGGGGAGCTGTTTTTT.

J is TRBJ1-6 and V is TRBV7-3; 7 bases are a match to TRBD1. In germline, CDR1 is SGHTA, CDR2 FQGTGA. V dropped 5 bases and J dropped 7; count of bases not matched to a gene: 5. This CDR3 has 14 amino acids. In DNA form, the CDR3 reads TGTGCCAGCAGCCTAGGGACAGCGAATTCACCCCTCCACTTT. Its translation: CASSLGTANSPLHF.

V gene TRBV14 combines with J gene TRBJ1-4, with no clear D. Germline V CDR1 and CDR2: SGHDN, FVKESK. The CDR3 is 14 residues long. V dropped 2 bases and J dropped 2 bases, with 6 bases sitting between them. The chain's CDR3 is CASSQQVTNEKLFF. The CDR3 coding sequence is TGTGCCAGCAGCCAACAGGTTACTAATGAAAAACTGTTTTTT.

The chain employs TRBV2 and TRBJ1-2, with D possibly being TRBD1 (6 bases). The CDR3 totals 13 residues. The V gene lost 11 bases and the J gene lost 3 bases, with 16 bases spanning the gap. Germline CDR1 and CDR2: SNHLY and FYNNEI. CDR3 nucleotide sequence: TGTGCCTCCCCGGGGGGGCGGCACTATGGCTACACCTTC. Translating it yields CASPGGRHYGYTF.

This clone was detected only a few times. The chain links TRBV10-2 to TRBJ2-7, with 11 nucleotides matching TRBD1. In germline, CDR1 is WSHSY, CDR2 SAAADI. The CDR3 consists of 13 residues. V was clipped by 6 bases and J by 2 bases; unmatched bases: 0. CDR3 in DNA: TGCGCCAGCAGGGGACAGGGGGCCTACGAGCAGTACGTC. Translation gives CASRGQGAYEQYV.

CDR3 sequence reads: CASSFHTDRPQYF. DNA for the CDR3: TGTGCCAGCAGCTTCCATACCGACAGGCCGCAGTATTTT. The chain employs TRBV28 and TRBJ2-3, with a possible D match to TRBD1 (6 bases). The CDR3 is made up of 13 amino acids. In germline, CDR1 is MDHEN, CDR2 SYDVKM. Trimming left V 6 bases short and J 10 bases short, with 17 bases between.

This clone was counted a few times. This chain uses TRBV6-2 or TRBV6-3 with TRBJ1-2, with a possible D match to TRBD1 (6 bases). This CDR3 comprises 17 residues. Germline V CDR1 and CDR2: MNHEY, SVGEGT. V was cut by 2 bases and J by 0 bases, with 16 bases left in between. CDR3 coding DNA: TGTGCCAGCAGTTACGATAACAGGGCCTCGCCTAACTATGGCTACACCTTC. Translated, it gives CASSYDNRASPNYGYTF.

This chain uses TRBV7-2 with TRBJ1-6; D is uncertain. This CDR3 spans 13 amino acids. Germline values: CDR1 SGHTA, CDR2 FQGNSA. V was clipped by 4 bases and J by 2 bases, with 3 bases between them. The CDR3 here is CASSSAYNSPLHF. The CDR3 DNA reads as TGTGCCAGCAGCTCTGCCTATAATTCACCCCTCCACTTT.

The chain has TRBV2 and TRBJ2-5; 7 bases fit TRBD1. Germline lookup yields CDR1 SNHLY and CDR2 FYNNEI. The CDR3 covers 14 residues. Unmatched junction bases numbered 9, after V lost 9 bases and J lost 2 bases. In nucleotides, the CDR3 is TGTGCCAGTAGGTGGGACAGCCAGCAAGAGACCCAGTACTTC. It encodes CASRWDSQQETQYF.

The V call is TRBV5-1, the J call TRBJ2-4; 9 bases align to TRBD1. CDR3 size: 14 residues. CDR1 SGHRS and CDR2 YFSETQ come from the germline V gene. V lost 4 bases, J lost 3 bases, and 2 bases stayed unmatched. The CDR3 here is CASSATGGKNIQYF. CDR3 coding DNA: TGCGCCAGCAGCGCGACAGGGGGCAAAAACATTCAGTACTTC. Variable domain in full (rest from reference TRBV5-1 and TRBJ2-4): KAGVTQTPRYLIKTRGQQVTLSCSPISGHRSVSWYQQTPGQGLQFLFEYFSETQRNKGNFPGRFSGRQFSNSRSEMNVSTLELGDSALYLCASSATGGKNIQYFGAGTRLSVL.

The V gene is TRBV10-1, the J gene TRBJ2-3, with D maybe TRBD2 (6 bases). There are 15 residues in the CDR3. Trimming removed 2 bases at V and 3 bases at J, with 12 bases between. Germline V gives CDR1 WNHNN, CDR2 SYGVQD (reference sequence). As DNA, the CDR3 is TGCGCCAGCAGTGAGGGGCAGGGAGGTACAGATACGCAGTATTTT. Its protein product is CASSEGQGGTDTQYF.

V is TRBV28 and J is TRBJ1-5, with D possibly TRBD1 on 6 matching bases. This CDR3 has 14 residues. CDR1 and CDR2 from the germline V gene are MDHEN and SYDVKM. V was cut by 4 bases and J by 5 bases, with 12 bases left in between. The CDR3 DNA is TGTGCCAGCAGTTCGACAGGCTTGCATCAGCCCCAGCATTTT. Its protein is CASSSTGLHQPQHF.

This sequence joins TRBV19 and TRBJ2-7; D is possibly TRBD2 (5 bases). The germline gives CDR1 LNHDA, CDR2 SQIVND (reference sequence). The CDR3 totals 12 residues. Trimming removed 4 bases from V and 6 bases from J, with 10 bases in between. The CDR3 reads CASSTGTSEQYF. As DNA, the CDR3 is TGTGCCAGTAGTACGGGAACGTCCGAGCAGTACTTC.

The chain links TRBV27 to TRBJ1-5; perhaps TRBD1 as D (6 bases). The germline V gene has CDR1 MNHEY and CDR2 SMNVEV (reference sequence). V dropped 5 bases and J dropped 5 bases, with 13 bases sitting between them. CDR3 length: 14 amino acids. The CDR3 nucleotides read TGTGCCAGCAGTATAACAGGGTTTTATCAGCCCCAGCATTTT. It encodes CASSITGFYQPQHF.

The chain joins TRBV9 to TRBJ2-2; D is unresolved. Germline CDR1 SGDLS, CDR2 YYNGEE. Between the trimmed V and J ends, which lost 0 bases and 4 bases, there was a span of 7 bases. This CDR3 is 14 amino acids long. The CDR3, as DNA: TGTGCCAGCAGCGTAGACAGCCTCACCGGGGAGCTGTTTTTT. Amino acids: CASSVDSLTGELFF.

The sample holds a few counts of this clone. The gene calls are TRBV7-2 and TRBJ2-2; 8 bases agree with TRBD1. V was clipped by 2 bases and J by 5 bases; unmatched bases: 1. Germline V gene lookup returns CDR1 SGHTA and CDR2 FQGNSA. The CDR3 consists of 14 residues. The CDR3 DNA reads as TGTGCCAGCAGCTTACAGGGGGCGACCGGGGAGCTGTTTTTT. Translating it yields CASSLQGATGELFF.

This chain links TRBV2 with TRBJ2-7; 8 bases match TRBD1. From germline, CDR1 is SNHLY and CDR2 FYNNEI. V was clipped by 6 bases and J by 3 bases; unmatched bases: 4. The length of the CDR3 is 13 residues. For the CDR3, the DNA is TGTGCCAGCAGGGACAGGGAAAACTACGAGCAGTACTTC. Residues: CASRDRENYEQYF.

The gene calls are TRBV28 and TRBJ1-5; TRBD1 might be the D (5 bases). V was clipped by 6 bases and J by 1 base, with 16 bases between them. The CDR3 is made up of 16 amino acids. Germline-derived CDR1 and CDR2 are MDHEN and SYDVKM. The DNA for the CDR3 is TGTGCCAGCAGCCCCCCGGCAGGGCACAGCAATCAGCCCCAGCATTTT. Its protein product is CASSPPAGHSNQPQHF.

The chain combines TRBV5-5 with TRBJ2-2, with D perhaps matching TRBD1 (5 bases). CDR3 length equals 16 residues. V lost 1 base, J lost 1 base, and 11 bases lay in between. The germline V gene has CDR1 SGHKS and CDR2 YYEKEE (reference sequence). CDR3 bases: TGTGCCAGCAGCTTGTTTGGCCAGGGGAACACCGGGGAGCTGTTTTTT. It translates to CASSLFGQGNTGELFF.

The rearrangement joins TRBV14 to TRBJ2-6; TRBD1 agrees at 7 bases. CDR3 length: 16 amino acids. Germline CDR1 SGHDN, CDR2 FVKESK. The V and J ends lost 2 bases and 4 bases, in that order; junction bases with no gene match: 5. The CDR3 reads CASSQRQGAGANVLTF. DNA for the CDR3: TGTGCCAGCAGCCAACGACAGGGTGCCGGGGCCAACGTCCTGACTTTC.